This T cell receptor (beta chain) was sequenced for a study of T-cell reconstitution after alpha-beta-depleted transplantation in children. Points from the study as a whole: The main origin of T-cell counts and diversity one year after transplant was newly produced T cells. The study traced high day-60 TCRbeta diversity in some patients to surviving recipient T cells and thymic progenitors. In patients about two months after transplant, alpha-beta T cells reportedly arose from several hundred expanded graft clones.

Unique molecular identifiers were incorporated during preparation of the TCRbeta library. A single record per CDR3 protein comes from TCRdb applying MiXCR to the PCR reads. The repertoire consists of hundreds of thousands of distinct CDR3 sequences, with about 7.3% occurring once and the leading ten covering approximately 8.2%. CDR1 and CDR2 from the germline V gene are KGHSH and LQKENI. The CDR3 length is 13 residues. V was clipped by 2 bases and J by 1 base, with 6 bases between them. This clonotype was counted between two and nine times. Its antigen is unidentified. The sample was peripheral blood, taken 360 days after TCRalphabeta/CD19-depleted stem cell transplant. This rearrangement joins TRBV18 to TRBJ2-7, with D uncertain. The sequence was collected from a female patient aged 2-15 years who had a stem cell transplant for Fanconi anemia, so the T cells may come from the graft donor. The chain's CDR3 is CASSPTVSYEQYV. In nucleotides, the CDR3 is TGTGCCAGCTCACCAACCGTGTCCTACGAGCAGTACGTC.